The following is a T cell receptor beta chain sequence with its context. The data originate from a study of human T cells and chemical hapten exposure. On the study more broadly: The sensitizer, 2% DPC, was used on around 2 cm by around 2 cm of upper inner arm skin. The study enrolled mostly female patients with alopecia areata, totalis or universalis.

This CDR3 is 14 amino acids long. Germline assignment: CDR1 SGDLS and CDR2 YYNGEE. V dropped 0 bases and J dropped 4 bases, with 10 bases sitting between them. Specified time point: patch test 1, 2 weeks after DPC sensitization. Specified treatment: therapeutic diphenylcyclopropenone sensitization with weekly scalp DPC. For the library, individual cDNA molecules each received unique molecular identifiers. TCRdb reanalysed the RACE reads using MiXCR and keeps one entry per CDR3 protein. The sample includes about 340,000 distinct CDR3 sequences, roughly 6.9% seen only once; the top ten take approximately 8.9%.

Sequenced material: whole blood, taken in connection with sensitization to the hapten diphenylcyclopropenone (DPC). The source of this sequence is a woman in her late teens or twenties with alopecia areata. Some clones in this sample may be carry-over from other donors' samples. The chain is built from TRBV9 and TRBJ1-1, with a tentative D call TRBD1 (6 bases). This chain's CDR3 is CASSVDTGPTEAFF. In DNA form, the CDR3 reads TGTGCCAGCAGCGTAGACACAGGGCCCACTGAAGCTTTCTTT.